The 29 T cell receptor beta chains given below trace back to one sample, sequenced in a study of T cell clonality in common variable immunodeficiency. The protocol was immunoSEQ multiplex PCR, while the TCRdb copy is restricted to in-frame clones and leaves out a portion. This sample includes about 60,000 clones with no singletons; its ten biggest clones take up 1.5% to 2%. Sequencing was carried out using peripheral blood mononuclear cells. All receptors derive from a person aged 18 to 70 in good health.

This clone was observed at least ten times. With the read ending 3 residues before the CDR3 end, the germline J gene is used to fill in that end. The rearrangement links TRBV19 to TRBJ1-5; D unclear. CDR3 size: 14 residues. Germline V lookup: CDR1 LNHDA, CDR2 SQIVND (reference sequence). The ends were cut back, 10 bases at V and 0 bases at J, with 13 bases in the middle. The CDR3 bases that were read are TGTGCCACCTATGGCGGATATAGCAATCAGCCC. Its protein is CATYGGYSNQP. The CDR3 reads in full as CATYGGYSNQPQHF.

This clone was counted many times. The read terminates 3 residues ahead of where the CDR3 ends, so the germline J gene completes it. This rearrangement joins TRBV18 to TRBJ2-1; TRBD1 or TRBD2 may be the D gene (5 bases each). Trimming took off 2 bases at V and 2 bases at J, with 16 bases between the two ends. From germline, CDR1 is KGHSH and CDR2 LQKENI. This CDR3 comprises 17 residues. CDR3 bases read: TGTGCCAGCTCACCATCCCTTGCGAGGGGAACCTACAATGAG. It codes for CASSPSLARGTYNE. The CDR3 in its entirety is CASSPSLARGTYNEQFF. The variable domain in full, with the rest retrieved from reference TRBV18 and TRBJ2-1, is NAGVMQNPRHLVRRRGQEARLRCSPMKGHSHVYWYRQLPEEGLKFMVYLQKENIIDESGMPKERFSAEFPKEGPSILRIQQVVRGDSAAYFCASSPSLARGTYNEQFFGPGTRLTVL.

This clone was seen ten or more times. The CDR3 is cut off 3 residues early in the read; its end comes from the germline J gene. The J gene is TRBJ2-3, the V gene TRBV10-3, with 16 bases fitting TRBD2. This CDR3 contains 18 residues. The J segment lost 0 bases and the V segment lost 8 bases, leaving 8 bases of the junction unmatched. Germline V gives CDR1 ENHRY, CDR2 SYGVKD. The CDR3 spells CAIGTSGGALSSTDTQYF. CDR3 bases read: TGTGCCATCGGGACTAGCGGGGGGGCGTTGTCTAGCACAGATACG.

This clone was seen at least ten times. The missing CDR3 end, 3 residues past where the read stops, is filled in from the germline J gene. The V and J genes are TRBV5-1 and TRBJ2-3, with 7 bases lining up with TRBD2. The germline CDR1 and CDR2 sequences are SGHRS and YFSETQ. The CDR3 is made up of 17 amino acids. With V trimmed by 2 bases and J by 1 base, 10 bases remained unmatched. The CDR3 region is CASSLAGSLTRTDTQYF. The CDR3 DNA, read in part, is TGCGCCAGCAGCTTAGCGGGATCCCTCACCCGCACAGATACG.

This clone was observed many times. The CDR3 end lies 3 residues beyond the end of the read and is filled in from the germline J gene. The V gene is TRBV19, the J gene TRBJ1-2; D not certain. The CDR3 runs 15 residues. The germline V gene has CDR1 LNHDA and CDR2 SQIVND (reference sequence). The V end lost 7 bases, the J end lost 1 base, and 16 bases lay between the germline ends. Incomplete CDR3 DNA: TGTGCCAGTACTTCGACAAACTTCTTTAACTATGGC. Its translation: CASTSTNFFNYG. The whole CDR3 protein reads CASTSTNFFNYGYTF. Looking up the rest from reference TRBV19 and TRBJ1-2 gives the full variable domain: DGGITQSPKYLFRKEGQNVTLSCEQNLNHDAMYWYRQDPGQGLRLIYYSQIVNDFQKGDIAEGYSVSREKKESFPLTVTSAQKNPTAFYLCASTSTNFFNYGYTFGSGTRLTVV.

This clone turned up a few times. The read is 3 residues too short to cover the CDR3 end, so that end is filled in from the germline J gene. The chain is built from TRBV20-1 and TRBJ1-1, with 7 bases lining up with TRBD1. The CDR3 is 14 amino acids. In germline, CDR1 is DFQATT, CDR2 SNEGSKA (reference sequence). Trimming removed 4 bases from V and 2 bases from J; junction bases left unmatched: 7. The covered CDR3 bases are TGCAGTGCTAACCGGGACAGCACTAACACTGAA. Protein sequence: CSANRDSTNTE. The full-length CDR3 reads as CSANRDSTNTEAFF.

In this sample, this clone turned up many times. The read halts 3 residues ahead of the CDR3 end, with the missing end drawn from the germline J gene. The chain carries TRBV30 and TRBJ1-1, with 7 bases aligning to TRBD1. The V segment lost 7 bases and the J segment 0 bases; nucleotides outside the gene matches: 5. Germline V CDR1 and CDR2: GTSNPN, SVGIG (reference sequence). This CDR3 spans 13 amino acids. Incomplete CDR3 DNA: TGTGCCTCCCAGGGGGGAGTGAACACTGAA. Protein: CASQGGVNTE. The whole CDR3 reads CASQGGVNTEAFF.

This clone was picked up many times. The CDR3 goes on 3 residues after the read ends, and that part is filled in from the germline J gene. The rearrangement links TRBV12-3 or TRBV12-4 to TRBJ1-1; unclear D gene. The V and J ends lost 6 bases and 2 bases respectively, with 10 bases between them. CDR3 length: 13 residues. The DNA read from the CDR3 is TGTGCCAGCAGCCCGCCGGGTAACACTGAA. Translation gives CASSPPGNTE. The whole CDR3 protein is CASSPPGNTEAFF.

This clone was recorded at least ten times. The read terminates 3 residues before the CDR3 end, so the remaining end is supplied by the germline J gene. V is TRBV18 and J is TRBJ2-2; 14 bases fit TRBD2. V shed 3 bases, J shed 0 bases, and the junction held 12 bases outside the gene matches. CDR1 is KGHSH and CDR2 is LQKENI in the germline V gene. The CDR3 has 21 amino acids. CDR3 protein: CASSPIGTSGGPRPNTGELFF. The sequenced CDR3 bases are TGTGCCAGCTCACCTATCGGGACTAGCGGGGGCCCCAGACCGAACACCGGGGAG.

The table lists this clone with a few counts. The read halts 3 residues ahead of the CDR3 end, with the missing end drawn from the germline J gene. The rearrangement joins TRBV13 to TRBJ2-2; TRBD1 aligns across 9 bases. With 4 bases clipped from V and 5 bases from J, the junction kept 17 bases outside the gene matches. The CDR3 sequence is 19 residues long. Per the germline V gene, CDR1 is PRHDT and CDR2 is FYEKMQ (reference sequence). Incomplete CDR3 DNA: TGTGCCAGCAGCTCGCGCAGAACAGGGGGCTTTTCGAGTACCGGGGAG. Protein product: CASSSRRTGGFSSTGE. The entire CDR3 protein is CASSSRRTGGFSSTGELFF.

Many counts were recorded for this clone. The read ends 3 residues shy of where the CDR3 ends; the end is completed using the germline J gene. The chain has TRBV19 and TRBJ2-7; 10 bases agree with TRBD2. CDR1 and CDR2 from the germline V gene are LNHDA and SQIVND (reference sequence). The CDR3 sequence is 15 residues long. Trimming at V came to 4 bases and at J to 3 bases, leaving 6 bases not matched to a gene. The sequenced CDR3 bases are TGTGCCAGTAGTAGCCCAGGGACTAGCGACTACGAG. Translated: CASSSPGTSDYE. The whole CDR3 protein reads CASSSPGTSDYEQYF.

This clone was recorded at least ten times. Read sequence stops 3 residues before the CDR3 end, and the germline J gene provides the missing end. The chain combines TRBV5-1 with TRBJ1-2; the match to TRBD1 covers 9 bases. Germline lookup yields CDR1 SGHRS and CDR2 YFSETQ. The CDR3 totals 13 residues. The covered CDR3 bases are TGCGCCAGCAGCAGAGGGACAGGGAGAGGC. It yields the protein CASSRGTGRG. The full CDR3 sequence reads CASSRGTGRGYTF.

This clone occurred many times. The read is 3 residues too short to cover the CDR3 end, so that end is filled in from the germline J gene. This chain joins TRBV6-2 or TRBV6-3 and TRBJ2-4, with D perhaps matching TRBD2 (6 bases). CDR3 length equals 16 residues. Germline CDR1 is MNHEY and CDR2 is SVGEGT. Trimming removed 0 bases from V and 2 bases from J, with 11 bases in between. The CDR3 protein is CASSYSGGMSKNIQYF. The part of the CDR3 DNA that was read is TGTGCCAGCAGTTACTCGGGCGGGATGTCCAAAAACATT.

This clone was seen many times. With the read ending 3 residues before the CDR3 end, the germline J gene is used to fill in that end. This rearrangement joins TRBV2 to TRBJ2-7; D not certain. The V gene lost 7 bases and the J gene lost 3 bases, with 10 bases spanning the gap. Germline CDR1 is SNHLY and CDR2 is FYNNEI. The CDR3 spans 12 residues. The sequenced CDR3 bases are TGTGCCAGCAATCGCCATAGCTACGAG. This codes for CASNRHSYE. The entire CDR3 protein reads CASNRHSYEQYF.

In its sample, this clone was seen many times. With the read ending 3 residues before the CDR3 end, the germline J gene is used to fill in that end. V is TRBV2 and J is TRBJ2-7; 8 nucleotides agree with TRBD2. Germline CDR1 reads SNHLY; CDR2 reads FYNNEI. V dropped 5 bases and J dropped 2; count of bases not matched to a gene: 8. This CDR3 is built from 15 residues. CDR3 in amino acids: CASSLQRERAYEQYF. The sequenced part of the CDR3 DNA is TGTGCCAGCAGTCTACAGCGGGAGAGGGCCTACGAG.

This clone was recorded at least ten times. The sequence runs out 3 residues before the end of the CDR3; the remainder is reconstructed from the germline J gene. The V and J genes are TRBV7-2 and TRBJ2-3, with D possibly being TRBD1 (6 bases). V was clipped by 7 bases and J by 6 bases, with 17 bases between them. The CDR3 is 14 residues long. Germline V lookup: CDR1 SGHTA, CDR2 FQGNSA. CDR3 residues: CASTLFQGLDTQYF. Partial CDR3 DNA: TGTGCCAGCACCCTATTCCAGGGGCTGGATACG.

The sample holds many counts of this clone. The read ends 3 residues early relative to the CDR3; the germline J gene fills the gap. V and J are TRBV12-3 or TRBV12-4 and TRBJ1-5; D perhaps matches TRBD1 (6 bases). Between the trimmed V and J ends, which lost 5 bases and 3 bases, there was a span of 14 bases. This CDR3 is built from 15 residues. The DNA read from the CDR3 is TGTGCCAGCAGTCCAATGACAGGTCTCAATCAGCCC. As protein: CASSPMTGLNQP. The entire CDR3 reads CASSPMTGLNQPQHF.

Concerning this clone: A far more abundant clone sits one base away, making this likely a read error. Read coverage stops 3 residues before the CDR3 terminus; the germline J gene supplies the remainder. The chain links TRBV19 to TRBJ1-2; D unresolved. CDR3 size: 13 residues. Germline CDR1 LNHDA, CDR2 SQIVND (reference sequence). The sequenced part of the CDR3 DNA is TGTACCAGTAGTCGGAAGGGCTTCTATGGC. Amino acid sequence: CTSSRKGFYG. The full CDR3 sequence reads CTSSRKGFYGYTF.

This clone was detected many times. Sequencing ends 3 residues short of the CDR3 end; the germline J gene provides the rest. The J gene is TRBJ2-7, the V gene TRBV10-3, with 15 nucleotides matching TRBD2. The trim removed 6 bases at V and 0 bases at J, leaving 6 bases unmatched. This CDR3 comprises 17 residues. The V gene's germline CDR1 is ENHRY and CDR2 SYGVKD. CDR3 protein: CAISGTSGRTSSYEQYF. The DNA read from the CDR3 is TGTGCCATCAGCGGGACTAGCGGGAGGACCAGCTCCTACGAG.

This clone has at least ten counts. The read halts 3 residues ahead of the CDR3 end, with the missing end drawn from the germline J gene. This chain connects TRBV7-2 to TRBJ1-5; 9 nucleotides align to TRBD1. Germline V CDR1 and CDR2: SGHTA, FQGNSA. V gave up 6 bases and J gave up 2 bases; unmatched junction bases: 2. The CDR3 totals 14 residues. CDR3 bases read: TGTGCCAGCAGTCGGACAGGGGGCAATCAGCCC. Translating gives CASSRTGGNQP. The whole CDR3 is CASSRTGGNQPQHF.

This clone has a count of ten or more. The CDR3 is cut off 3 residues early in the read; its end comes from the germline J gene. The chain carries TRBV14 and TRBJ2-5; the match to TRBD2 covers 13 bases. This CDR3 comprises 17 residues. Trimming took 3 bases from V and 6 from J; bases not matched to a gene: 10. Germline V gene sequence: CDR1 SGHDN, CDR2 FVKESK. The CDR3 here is CASSHGPRTSGRQTQYF. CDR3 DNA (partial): TGTGCCAGCAGCCACGGGCCTCGGACTAGCGGGAGACAGACC.

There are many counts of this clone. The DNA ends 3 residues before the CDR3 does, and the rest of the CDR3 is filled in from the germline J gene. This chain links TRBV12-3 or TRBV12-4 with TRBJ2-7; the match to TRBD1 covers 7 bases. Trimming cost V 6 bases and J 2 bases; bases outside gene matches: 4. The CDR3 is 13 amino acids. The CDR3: CASRRGPTYEQYF. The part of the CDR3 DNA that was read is TGTGCCAGCAGAAGGGGGCCAACCTACGAG.

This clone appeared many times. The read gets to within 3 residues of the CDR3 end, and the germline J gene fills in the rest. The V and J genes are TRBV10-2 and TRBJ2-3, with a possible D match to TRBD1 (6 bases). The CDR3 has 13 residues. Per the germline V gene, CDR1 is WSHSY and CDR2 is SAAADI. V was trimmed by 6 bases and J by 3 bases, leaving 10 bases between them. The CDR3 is CASRVQGTDTQYF. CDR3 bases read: TGCGCCAGCAGGGTACAGGGAACAGATACG.

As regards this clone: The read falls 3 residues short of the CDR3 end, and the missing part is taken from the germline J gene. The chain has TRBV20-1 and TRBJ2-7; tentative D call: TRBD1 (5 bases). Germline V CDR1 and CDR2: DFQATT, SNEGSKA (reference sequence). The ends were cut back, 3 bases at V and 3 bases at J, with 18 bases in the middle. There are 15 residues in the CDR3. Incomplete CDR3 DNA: TGCAGTGCTAGGGGGTCCCAGGGTACGAACTACGAG. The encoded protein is CSARGSQGTNYE. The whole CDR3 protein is CSARGSQGTNYEQYF.

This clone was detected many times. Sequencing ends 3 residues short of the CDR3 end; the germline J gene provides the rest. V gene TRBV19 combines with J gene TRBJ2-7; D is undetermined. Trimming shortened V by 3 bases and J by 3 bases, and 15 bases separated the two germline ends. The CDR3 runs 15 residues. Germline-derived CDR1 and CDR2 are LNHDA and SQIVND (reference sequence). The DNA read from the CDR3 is TGTGCCAGTAGTATTGGTCAACGACAAATCTACGAG. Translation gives CASSIGQRQIYE. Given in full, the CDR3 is CASSIGQRQIYEQYF.

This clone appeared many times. CDR3 bases read: TGTGCCAGCAGTGAAACAGGCGACAGCTCCTACGAG. Encoded protein: CASSETGDSSYE. The whole CDR3 protein reads CASSETGDSSYEQYF. This rearrangement joins TRBV2 to TRBJ2-7; a weak D match, TRBD1 (5 bases). With the read ending 3 residues before the CDR3 end, the germline J gene is used to fill in that end. The germline V and J ends were trimmed by 2 bases and 0 bases, with 11 bases remaining between them. Germline CDR1 SNHLY, CDR2 FYNNEI. The length of the CDR3 is 15 residues.

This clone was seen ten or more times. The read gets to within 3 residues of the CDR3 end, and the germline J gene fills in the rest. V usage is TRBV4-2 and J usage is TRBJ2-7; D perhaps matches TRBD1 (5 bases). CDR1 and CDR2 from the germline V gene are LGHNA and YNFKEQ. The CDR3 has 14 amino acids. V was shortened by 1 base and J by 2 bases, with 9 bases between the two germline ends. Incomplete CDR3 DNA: TGTGCCAGCAGCCAAGGGACACCCACCTACGAG. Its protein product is CASSQGTPTYE. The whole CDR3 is CASSQGTPTYEQYF.

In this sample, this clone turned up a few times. The CDR3 DNA, read in part, is TGTGCCAGTAGTACACTACAGGGGGTCGGCAATCAGCCC. It encodes CASSTLQGVGNQP. The full CDR3 sequence reads CASSTLQGVGNQPQHF. This chain joins TRBV19 and TRBJ1-5, with 8 bases fitting TRBD1. The missing CDR3 end, 3 residues past where the read stops, is filled in from the germline J gene. CDR3 length: 16 residues. The J segment lost 2 bases and the V segment lost 4 bases, leaving 7 bases of the junction unmatched. Germline CDR1 is LNHDA and CDR2 is SQIVND (reference sequence). Full variable domain (outside the CDR3, taken from reference TRBV19 and TRBJ1-5): DGGITQSPKYLFRKEGQNVTLSCEQNLNHDAMYWYRQDPGQGLRLIYYSQIVNDFQKGDIAEGYSVSREKKESFPLTVTSAQKNPTAFYLCASSTLQGVGNQPQHFGDGTRLSIL.

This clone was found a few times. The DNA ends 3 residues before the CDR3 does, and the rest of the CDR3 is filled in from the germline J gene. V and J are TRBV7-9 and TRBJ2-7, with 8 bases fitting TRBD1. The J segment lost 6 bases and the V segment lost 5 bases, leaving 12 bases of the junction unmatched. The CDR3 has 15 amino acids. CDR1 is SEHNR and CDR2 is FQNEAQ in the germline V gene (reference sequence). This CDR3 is CASSRTGTGKSEQYF. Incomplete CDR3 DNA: TGTGCCAGCAGCCGGACGGGGACAGGCAAATCCGAG.